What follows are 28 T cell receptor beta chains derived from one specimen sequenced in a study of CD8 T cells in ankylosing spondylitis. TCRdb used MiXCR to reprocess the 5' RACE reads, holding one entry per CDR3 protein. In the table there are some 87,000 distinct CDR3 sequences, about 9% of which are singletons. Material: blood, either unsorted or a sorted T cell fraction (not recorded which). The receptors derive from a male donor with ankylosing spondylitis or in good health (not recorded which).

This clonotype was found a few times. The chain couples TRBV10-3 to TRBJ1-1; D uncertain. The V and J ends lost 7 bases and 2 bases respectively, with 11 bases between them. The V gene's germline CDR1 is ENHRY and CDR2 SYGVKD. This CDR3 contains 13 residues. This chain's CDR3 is CAITIDFNTEAFF. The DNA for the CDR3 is TGTGCCATCACAATCGATTTTAACACTGAAGCTTTCTTT.

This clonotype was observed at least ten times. CDR3 amino acids: CAISVSRTGGNTEAFF. The CDR3 DNA sequence: TGTGCCATCAGTGTATCCCGGACAGGGGGGAACACTGAAGCTTTCTTT. V is TRBV10-3 and J is TRBJ1-1; 10 bases align to TRBD1. Germline V gene lookup returns CDR1 ENHRY and CDR2 SYGVKD. This CDR3 spans 16 amino acids. J gave up 1 base and V 4 bases, and 6 bases lay outside the gene matches.

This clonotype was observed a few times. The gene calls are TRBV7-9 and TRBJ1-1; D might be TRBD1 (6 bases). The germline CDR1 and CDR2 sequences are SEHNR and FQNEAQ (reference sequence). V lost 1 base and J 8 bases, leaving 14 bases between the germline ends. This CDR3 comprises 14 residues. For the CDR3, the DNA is TGTGCCAGCAGCTTAGTCTTAAGGGGGGCGGAAGCTTTCTTT. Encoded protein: CASSLVLRGAEAFF. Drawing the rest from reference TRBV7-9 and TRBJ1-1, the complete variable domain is DTGVSQNPRHKITKRGQNVTFRCDPISEHNRLYWYRQTLGQGPEFLTYFQNEAQLEKSRLLSDRFSAERPKGSFSTLEIQRTEQGDSAMYLCASSLVLRGAEAFFGQGTRLTVV.

CDR3 sequence (DNA): TGTGCCAGCAGACTCAGGACTAGCGGGGGTGAGACCCAGTACTTC. Its translation: CASRLRTSGGETQYF. This chain joins TRBV2 and TRBJ2-5; TRBD2 matches at 13 bases. The CDR3 contains 15 residues. With 6 bases clipped from V and 5 bases from J, the junction kept 6 bases outside the gene matches. CDR1 is SNHLY, CDR2 FYNNEI, per germline.

The CDR3 here is CASSPGLATDTQYF. The DNA of the CDR3 is TGTGCCAGCAGCCCGGGACTAGCTACAGATACGCAGTATTTT. This chain uses TRBV7-2 with TRBJ2-3; 9 bases match TRBD2. The junction had 3 bases not matched to a gene; V was cut back by 5 bases and J by 3 bases. In germline, CDR1 is SGHTA, CDR2 FQGNSA. The CDR3 is 14 amino acids.

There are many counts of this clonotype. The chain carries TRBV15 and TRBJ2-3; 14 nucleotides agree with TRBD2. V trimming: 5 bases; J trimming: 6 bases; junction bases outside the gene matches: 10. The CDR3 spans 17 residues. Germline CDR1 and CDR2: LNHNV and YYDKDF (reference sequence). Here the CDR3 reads CATSAAGTSGGADTQYF. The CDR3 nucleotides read TGTGCCACCAGCGCCGCCGGGACTAGCGGGGGCGCTGATACGCAGTATTTT.

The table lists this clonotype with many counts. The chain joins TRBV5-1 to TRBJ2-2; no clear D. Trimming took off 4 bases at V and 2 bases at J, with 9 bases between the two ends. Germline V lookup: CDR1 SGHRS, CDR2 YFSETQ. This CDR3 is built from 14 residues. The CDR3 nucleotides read TGCGCCAGCAGCCTGGGTCTTAACACCGGGGAGCTGTTTTTT. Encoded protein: CASSLGLNTGELFF.

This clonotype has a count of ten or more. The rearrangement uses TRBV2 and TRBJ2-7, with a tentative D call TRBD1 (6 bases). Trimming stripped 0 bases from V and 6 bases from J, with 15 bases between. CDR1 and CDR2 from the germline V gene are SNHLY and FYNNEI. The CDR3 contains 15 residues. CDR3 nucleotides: TGTGCCAGCAGTGAAGCGCTCACAACAGGGCCCGAGCAGTACTTC. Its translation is CASSEALTTGPEQYF.

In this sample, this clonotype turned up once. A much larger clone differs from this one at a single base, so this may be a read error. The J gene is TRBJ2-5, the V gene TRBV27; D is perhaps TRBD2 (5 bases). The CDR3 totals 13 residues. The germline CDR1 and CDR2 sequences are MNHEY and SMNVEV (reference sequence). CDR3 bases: TGTACCAGCAGCCGAGAGGGCCAAGAGACCCAGTACTTC. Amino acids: CTSSREGQETQYF.

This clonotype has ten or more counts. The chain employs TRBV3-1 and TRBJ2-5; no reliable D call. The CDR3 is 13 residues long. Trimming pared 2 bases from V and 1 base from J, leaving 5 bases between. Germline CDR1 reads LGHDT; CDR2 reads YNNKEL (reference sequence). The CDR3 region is CASSQSVQETQYF. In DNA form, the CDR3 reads TGTGCCAGCAGCCAATCGGTCCAAGAGACCCAGTACTTC.

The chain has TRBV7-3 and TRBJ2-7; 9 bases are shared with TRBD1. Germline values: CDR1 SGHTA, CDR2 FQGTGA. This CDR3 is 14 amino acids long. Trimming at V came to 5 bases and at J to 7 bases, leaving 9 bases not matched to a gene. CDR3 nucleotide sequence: TGTGCCAGCAGCCCGGACAGGGGATCGGGGGAGCAGTACTTC. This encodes CASSPDRGSGEQYF.

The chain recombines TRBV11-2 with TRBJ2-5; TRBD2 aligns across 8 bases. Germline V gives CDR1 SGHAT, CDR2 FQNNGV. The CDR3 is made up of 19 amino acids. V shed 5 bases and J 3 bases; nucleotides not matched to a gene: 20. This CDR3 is CASSPWLAGGLPAEETQYF. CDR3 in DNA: TGTGCCAGCAGCCCGTGGTTGGCGGGGGGACTGCCGGCCGAAGAGACCCAGTACTTC. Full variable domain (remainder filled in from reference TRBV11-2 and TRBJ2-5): EAGVAQSPRYKIIEKRQSVAFWCNPISGHATLYWYQQILGQGPKLLIQFQNNGVVDDSQLPKDRFSAERLKGVDSTLKIQPAKLEDSAVYLCASSPWLAGGLPAEETQYFGPGTRLLVL.

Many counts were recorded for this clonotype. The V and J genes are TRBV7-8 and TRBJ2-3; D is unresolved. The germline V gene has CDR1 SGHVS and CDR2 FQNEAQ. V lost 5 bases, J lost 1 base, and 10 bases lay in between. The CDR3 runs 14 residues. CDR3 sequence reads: CASSGRLGTDTQYF. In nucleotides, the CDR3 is TGTGCCAGCAGCGGGCGTTTGGGCACAGATACGCAGTATTTT.

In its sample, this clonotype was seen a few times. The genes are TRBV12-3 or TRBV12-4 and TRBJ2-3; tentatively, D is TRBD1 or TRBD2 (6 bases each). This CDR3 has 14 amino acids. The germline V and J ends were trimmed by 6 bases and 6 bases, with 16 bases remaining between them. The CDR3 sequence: CASRVTGARDTQYF. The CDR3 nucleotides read TGTGCCAGCAGAGTAACGGGGGCCAGGGATACGCAGTATTTT.

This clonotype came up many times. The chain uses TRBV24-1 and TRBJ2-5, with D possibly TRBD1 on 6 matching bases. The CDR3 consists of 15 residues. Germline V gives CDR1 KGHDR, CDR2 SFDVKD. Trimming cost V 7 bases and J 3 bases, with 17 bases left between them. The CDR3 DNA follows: TGTGCCACCAGCATCCACCAGGGGTTTGAAGAGACCCAGTACTTC. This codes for CATSIHQGFEETQYF.

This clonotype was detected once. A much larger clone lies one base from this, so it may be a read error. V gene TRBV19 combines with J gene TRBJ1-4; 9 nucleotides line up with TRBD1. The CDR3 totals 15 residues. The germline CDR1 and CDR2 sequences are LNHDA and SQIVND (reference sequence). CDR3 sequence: CTSSIYGTGFEKLFF. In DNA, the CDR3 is TGTACCAGTAGTATTTACGGGACAGGGTTTGAAAAACTGTTTTTT.

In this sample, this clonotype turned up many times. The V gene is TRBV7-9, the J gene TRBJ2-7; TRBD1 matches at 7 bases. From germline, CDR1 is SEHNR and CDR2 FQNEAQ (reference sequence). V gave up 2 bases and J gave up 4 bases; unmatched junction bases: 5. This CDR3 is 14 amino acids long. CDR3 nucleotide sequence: TGTGCCAGCAGCTTAACCGGACAGGCGTACGAGCAGTACTTC. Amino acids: CASSLTGQAYEQYF.

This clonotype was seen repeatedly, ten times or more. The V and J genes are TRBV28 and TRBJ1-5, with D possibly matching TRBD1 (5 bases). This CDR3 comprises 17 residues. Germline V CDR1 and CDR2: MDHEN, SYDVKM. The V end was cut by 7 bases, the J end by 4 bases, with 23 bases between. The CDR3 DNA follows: TGTGCCAGCACCCCCCGTGCTTGGTCCTGGGGGAATCAGCCCCAGCATTTT. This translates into CASTPRAWSWGNQPQHF. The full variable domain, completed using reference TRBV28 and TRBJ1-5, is DVKVTQSSRYLVKRTGEKVFLECVQDMDHENMFWYRQDPGLGLRLIYFSYDVKMKEKGDIPEGYSVSREKKERFSLILESASTNQTSMYLCASTPRAWSWGNQPQHFGDGTRLSIL.

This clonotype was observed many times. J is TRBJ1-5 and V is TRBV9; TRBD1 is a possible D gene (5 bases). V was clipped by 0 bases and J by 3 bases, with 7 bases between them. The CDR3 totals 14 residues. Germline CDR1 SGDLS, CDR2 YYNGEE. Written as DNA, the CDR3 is TGTGCCAGCAGCGTAGGGGGGGACAATCAGCCCCAGCATTTT. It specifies CASSVGGDNQPQHF.

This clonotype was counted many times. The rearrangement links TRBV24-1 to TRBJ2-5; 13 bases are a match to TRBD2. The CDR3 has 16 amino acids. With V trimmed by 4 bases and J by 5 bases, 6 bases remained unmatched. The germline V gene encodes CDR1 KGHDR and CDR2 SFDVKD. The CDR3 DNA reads TGTGCCACCAGTGAAAGAGGACTAGCGGGGGTTGAGACCCAGTACTTC. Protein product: CATSERGLAGVETQYF.

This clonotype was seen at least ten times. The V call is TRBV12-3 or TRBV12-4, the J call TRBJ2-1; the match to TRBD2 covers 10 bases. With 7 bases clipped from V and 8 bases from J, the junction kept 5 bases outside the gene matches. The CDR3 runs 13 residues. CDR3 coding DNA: TGTGCCAGCATCAAACTAGCGGGGTATGAGCAGTTCTTC. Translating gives CASIKLAGYEQFF.

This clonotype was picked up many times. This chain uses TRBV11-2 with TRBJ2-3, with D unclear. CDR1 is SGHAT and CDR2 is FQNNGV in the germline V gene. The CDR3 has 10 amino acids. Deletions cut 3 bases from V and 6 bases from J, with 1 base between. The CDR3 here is CASSFDTQYF. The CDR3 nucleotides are TGTGCCAGCAGCTTCGATACGCAGTATTTT.

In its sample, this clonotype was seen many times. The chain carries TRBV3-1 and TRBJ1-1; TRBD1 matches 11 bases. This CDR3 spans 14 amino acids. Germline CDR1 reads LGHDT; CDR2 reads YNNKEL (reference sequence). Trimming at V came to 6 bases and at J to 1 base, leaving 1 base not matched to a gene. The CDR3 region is CASRGTGGNTEAFF. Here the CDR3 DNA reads TGTGCCAGCAGAGGGACAGGGGGGAACACTGAAGCTTTCTTT.

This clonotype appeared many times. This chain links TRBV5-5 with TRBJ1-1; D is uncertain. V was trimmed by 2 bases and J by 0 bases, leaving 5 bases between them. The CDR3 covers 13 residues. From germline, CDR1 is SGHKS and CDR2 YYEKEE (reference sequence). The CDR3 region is CASSFHMNTEAFF. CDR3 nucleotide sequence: TGTGCCAGCAGCTTCCATATGAACACTGAAGCTTTCTTT.

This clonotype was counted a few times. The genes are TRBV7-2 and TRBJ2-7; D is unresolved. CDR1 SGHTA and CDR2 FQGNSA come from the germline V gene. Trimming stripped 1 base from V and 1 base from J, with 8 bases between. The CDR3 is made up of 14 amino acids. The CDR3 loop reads CASSLDTPSYEQYF. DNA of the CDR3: TGTGCCAGCAGCTTAGATACGCCTTCCTACGAGCAGTACTTC.

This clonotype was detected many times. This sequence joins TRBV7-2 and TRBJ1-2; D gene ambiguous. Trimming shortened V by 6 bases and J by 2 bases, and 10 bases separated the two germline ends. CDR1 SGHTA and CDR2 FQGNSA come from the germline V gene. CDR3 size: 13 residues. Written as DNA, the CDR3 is TGTGCCAGCAGTTACCGGGCAAACTATGGCTACACCTTC. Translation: CASSYRANYGYTF.

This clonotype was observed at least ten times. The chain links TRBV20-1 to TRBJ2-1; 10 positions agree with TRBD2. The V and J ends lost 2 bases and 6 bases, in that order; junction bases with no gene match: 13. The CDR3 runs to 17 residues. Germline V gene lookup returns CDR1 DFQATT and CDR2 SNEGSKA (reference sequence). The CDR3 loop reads CSARNPGLAGAPNEQFF. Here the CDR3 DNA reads TGCAGTGCTAGAAATCCCGGGCTAGCGGGGGCTCCCAATGAGCAGTTCTTC.

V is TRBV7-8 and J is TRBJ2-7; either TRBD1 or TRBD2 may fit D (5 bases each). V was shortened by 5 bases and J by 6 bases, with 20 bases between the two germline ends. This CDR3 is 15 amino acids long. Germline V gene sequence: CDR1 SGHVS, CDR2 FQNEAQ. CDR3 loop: CASSPTRGGLGEQYF. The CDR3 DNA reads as TGTGCCAGCAGCCCGACCCGTGGGGGTTTGGGCGAGCAGTACTTC.